This is a list of T cell receptor beta chains from one sample in a study of CD4 T cells in relation to SARS-CoV-2 and coronaviruses. These receptors' antigens are unknown. Sequenced by immunoSEQ multiplex PCR; TCRdb stores in-frame clones only, minus some. The sample has 25,000 to 35,000 clones; around 80% are singletons. The sequenced sample consisted of CD4+ T cells from PBMCs, cultured in vitro. Receptors originate from a human donor in good health. Both conserved end residues are part of each CDR3. The order of the fields is clone size, D gene, J gene, V gene, CDR3 protein, CDR3 DNA. D genes are given only for firm matches. The size field is filled for only some rows; it gives once, few, many or a size class.

clone size: few
D gene: -
J gene: TRBJ1-2
V gene: TRBV19
CDR3 protein: CASSLLDTGGLYGYTF
CDR3 DNA: TGTGCCAGTAGTCTCTTGGACACAGGAGGCCTCTATGGCTACACCTTC

clone size: few
D gene: -
J gene: TRBJ1-1
V gene: TRBV6-5
CDR3 protein: CASNVATSGNTEAFF
CDR3 DNA: TGTGCCAGCAACGTGGCCACGTCTGGGAACACTGAAGCTTTCTTT

clone size: -
D gene: -
J gene: TRBJ2-1
V gene: TRBV29-1
CDR3 protein: CSVTPAISYNEQFF
CDR3 DNA: TGCAGCGTTACGCCAGCCATCTCCTACAATGAGCAGTTCTTC

clone size: -
D gene: TRBD2
J gene: TRBJ2-6
V gene: TRBV9
CDR3 protein: CASSERTSGKISGANVLTF
CDR3 DNA: TGTGCCAGCAGCGAGAGGACTAGCGGGAAGATCTCTGGGGCCAACGTCCTGACTTTC

clone size: -
D gene: -
J gene: TRBJ2-5
V gene: TRBV7-2
CDR3 protein: CASSLNLASRAQYF
CDR3 DNA: TGTGCCAGCAGCTTAAATCTAGCGTCTCGGGCCCAGTACTTC

clone size: -
D gene: -
J gene: TRBJ2-7
V gene: TRBV19
CDR3 protein: CASSIRRGVGQYF
CDR3 DNA: TGTGCCAGTAGTATTCGCCGGGGCGTGGGGCAGTACTTC

clone size: -
D gene: -
J gene: TRBJ1-2
V gene: TRBV6-1
CDR3 protein: CASSEGLGPFYGYTF
CDR3 DNA: TGTGCCAGCAGTGAAGGGTTAGGTCCCTTCTATGGCTACACCTTC

clone size: -
D gene: -
J gene: TRBJ1-1
V gene: TRBV6-6
CDR3 protein: CASSTGRLGTEAFF
CDR3 DNA: TGTGCCAGCAGTACCGGACGGTTGGGCACTGAAGCTTTCTTT

clone size: once
D gene: -
J gene: TRBJ2-7
V gene: TRBV3-1/TRBV3-2
CDR3 protein: CASSQGRAETYEQYF
CDR3 DNA: TGTGCCAGCAGCCAAGGCCGAGCGGAAACCTACGAGCAGTACTTC

clone size: -
D gene: -
J gene: TRBJ2-3
V gene: TRBV6-2/TRBV6-3
CDR3 protein: CASSPALSRTDTQYF
CDR3 DNA: TGTGCCAGCAGCCCCGCACTTTCTCGCACAGATACGCAGTATTTT

clone size: few
D gene: -
J gene: TRBJ2-7
V gene: TRBV6-5
CDR3 protein: CASSSPTGTSEQYF
CDR3 DNA: TGTGCCAGCAGTTCCCCCACGGGGACCTCCGAGCAGTACTTC

clone size: -
D gene: -
J gene: TRBJ1-4
V gene: TRBV7-2
CDR3 protein: CASSLYGDRSNEKLFF
CDR3 DNA: TGTGCCAGCAGCTTATATGGGGACCGCTCTAATGAAAAACTGTTTTTT

clone size: -
D gene: TRBD2
J gene: TRBJ2-2
V gene: TRBV9
CDR3 protein: CASSPQPSGVGELFF
CDR3 DNA: TGTGCCAGCAGCCCCCAGCCCAGCGGGGTCGGGGAGCTGTTTTTT

clone size: few
D gene: -
J gene: TRBJ2-2
V gene: TRBV7-3
CDR3 protein: CASSPGGLPSGGELFF
CDR3 DNA: TGTGCCAGCAGCCCCGGGGGACTCCCTAGTGGCGGGGAGCTGTTTTTT

clone size: -
D gene: TRBD1
J gene: TRBJ1-3
V gene: TRBV5-4
CDR3 protein: CATGQGLSGNTIYF
CDR3 DNA: TGTGCCACCGGACAGGGCTTATCAGGAAACACCATATATTTT

clone size: once
D gene: TRBD2
J gene: TRBJ2-7
V gene: TRBV5-4
CDR3 protein: CASSLKTSGDNEQYF
CDR3 DNA: TGTGCCAGCAGCCTCAAGACTAGCGGAGACAACGAGCAGTACTTC